This T cell receptor (beta chain) was profiled in a study of regulatory T cells in long-lasting Graves disease (dated by TCRdb to the early 2020s). Concerning the study at large: Persistent Graves' disease meant more than 5 years of antithyroid drug treatment with TSH receptor autoantibodies that stayed positive. A total of roughly 35 samples underwent TCR sequencing: some 13 from persistent and some 20 from newly diagnosed Graves' disease patients. The study was registered as a clinical trial and conducted in China. Peripheral blood TCR sequencing and RNA sequencing compared persistent Graves' disease patients with newly diagnosed Graves' disease patients. On average, persistent Graves' disease patients in the clinical cohort had been on antithyroid drugs for around ten years. Here is what the overall study found, with its caveats: More public clonotypes were shared among persistent patients (under 3,000) than among newly diagnosed patients (under 1,000). As a limitation, the authors acknowledged that the small sample size may reduce accuracy. Preferential use of TRBV28, TRBJ1-2 and TRBJ2-5 was observed in persistent disease, whereas TRBV20-1 and TRBJ2-1 were favored in newly diagnosed disease. Because the primary lesion, thyroid tissue, could not be accessed, the study looked at peripheral blood alone. Only the TCR beta chain was sequenced and analyzed. Lower TCR Shannon entropy and fewer highly expanded clones were observed in persistent Graves' disease patients than in newly diagnosed patients, which suggested clonal expansion.

The germline V gene sets CDR1 to SGHRS and CDR2 to YFSETQ. V was cut back by 8 bases and J by 6 bases, leaving a gap of 15 bases between them. CDR3 length: 13 amino acids, cysteine to phenylalanine. Only the CDR3 DNA is retained, 39 bases long and in frame from the first base. What this sample's time point label stands for: persistent/refractory GD, antithyroid drugs over 5 years with positive TRAb. For both TCR sequencing and RNA sequencing, RNA was extracted from PBMCs in TRIzol. The diagnosis of Graves' disease followed American Thyroid Association guidelines. Recruitment of patients was carried out at an endocrinology department in Xi'an, China. Each patient gave about 8.1 milliliters of peripheral blood, collected in an EDTA anticoagulant tube. Ficoll Paque Plus density gradient separation was used to isolate PBMCs, and no further T cell sorting was performed. An Agilent 2100 Bioanalyzer and agarose gel were used to check RNA quality, and a NanoDrop 2000 was used to measure RNA concentration.

As to this clonotype: No cognate antigen has been identified for it. No per-base quality is available; no much larger clone lies one base away.

Library preparation used multiplex PCR. Instrument used: Illumina HiSeq 4000. iRepertoire HTBI primers and Arm-PCR amplification of CDR3 regions were used to construct TCR beta libraries. Before sequencing, the PCR products underwent gel purification. Per the authors' processing: A total of roughly 58 TRBV and approximately 15 TRBJ segments were identified across samples and were used for gene usage analysis of CDR3 amino acid clonotypes. COPE and FqMerger were used to merge the filtered high-quality paired reads into contigs. BLAST was used to align contigs to IMGT TRBV, TRBD and TRBJ reference genes, with CDR3 defined following IMGT. Any clonotype with a frequency above 0.1% was classified as a highly expanded clone. Repertoire diversity was measured by Shannon entropy, and V-J evenness by the Gini coefficient. Clonotypes shared by more than one individual were considered public. TCRdb passed the public sequencing reads through fastp at Q25 and MiXCR, retaining productive beta sequences. Entries that share a CDR3 protein sequence are merged under the most common genes and DNA. None of the V and J calls come from the authors' own analysis; TCRdb made them. This sample is represented by 300,000 or so distinct CDR3 sequences; less than 20% of them were singletons. In total, the top ten clones hold less than 35% of the sample.

The chain is encoded by TRBV5-1 joined to TRBJ1-5, with the D gene uncertain. Sequenced material: peripheral blood mononuclear cells (PBMCs), taken when the disease was refractory, from a patient treated with antithyroid drugs. The receptor was isolated from a female donor with Graves disease. The base sequence is TGCGCCAGTCGGCCTGAGGCGGGTCAGCCCCAGCATTTT. Its coded protein is CASRPEAGQPQHF.